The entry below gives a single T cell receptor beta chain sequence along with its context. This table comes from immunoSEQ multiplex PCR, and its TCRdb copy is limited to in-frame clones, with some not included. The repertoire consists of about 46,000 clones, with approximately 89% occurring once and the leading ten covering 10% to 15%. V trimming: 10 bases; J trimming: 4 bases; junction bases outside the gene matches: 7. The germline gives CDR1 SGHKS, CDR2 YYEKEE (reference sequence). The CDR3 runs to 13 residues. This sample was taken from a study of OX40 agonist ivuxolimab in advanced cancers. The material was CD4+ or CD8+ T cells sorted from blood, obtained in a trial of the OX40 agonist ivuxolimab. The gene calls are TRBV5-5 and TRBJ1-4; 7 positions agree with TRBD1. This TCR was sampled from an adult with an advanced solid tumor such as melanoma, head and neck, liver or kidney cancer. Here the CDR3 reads CASRDSDNEKLFF. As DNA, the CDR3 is TGTGCCTCACGGGACAGTGATAATGAAAAACTGTTTTTT.